The present TCR beta chain was sequenced within a study of T-cell memory formation after mild COVID-19. Study conclusions and caveats: Later expanders leaned CD4+, whereas clones that contracted between day 15 and 85 were balanced CD4/CD8. Shrinking CD4+ clones resided mostly in CM and EM, and CD8+ ones in EMRA. Some clones that responded were present in memory (sampled pre-infection), which suggests cross-reactive memory joined.

The CDR3 extends over 18 amino acids. V lost 2 bases, J lost 1 base, and 19 bases lay in between. Germline V lookup: CDR1 SGHVS, CDR2 FNYEAQ. TCRdb independently ran MiXCR on the 5' RACE reads; one entry per CDR3 protein. Of 350,000 or so distinct CDR3 sequences in the sample, less than 25% were seen once. For this clonotype: What it binds is not known.

The chain employs TRBV7-6 and TRBJ2-3; a possible D gene is TRBD2 (6 bases). This sequence was found in a man aged 18 to 30 who had mild COVID-19 (a few samples of this study predate the infection). Cell type and time point are not known. Sample: PBMCs or a T cell subset sorted from them (not recorded which). The DNA for the CDR3 is TGTGCCAGCAGCTTACCAGGGACTGCGAGCCTAGGCACAGATACGCAGTATTTT. It codes for CASSLPGTASLGTDTQYF.